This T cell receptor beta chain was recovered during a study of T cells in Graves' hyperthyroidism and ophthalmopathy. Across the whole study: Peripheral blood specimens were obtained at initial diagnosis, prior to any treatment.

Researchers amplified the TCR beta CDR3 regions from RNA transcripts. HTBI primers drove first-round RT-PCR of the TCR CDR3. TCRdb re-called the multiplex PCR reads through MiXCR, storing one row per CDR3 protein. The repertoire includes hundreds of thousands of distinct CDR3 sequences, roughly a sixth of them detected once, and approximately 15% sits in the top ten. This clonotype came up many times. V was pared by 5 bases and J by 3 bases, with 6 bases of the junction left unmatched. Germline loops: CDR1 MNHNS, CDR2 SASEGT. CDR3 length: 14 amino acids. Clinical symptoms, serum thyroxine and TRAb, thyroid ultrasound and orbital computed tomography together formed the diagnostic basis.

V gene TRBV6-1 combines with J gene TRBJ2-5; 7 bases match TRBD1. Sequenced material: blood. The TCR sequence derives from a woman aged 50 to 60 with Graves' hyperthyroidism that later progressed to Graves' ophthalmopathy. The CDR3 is CASSPAGTEETQYF. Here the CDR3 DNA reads TGTGCCAGCAGTCCGGCAGGGACAGAAGAGACCCAGTACTTC.